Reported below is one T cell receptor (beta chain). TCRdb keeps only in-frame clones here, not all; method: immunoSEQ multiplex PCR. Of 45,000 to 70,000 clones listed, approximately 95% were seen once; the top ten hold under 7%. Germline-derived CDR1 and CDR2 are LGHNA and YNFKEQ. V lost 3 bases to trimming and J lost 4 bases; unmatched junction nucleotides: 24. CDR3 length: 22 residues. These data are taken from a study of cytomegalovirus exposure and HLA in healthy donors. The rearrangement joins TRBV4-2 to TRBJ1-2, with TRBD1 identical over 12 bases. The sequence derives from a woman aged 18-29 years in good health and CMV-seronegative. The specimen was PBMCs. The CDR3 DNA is TGTGCCAGCAGCCAGGGGACAGGGGGCGTTTTCGGACGCGTTAACTCCGGCTATGGCTACACCTTC. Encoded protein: CASSQGTGGVFGRVNSGYGYTF.